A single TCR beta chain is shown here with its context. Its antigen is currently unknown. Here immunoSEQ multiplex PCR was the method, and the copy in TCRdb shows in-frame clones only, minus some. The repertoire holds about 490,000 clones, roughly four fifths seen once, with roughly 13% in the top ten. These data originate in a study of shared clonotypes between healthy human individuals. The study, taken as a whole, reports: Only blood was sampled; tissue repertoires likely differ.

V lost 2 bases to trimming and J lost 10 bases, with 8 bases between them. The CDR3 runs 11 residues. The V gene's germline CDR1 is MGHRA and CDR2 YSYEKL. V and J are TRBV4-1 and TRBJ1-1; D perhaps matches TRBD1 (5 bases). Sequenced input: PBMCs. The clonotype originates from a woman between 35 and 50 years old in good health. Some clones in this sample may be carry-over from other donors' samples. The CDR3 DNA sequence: TGCGCCAGCAGCCAAACAGGTAGAGCTTTCTTT. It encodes CASSQTGRAFF.